A selection of T cell receptor beta chains follows, all from one sample in a study of human T cells and chemical hapten exposure. TCRdb reanalysed the RACE reads using MiXCR and keeps one entry per CDR3 protein. The profile shows 300,000 to 350,000 distinct CDR3 sequences, under 8% of them singletons. The source was whole blood, collected in connection with sensitization to the hapten diphenylcyclopropenone (DPC). The receptors come from a young woman with alopecia areata. Some clones in this sample may be carry-over from other donors' samples. CDR3s include the opening cysteine and the closing phenylalanine or tryptophan. The D gene is left open where the match is weak. Size is omitted from some rows. Given values are once, few, many or a class for expanded clones.

D: NA; size: NA; V: TRBV6-5; J: TRBJ1-3; CDR3: CASRSPRVSGNTIYF; DNA: TGTGCCAGCAGATCTCCCAGGGTCTCTGGAAACACCATATATTTT
D: TRBD1; size: few; V: TRBV7-9; J: TRBJ1-1; CDR3: CASSGAPGTGNTEAFF; DNA: TGTGCCAGCAGCGGGGCTCCCGGGACAGGCAACACTGAAGCTTTCTTT
D: NA; size: many; V: TRBV7-9; J: TRBJ1-2; CDR3: CASSLAANYGYTF; DNA: TGTGCCAGCAGTTTAGCCGCTAACTATGGCTACACCTTC
D: NA; size: NA; V: TRBV5-1; J: TRBJ1-1; CDR3: CASSLTMATSGTEAFF; DNA: TGCGCCAGCAGCTTGACGATGGCAACTTCAGGAACTGAAGCTTTCTTT
D: TRBD2; size: many; V: TRBV12-3/TRBV12-4; J: TRBJ2-1; CDR3: CASKTQGLAGAFGSNEQFF; DNA: TGTGCCAGCAAAACTCAGGGACTAGCGGGGGCTTTTGGTAGCAATGAGCAGTTCTTC
D: NA; size: few; V: TRBV5-1; J: TRBJ2-5; CDR3: CASSSLGLPGSGETQYF; DNA: TGCGCCAGCAGCTCTCTGGGCCTGCCCGGATCGGGAGAGACCCAGTACTTC
D: TRBD2; size: NA; V: TRBV20-1; J: TRBJ2-1; CDR3: CSARDSKPGLAGTNNEQFF; DNA: TGCAGTGCTAGAGATTCTAAACCCGGACTAGCGGGGACGAATAATGAGCAGTTCTTC
D: NA; size: NA; V: TRBV12-3/TRBV12-4; J: TRBJ2-1; CDR3: CASSPTGPDPIF; DNA: TGTGCCAGCAGCCCTACCGGGCCCGACCCTATCTTC
D: NA; size: NA; V: TRBV18; J: TRBJ1-2; CDR3: CASSPPGTSGNYGYTF; DNA: TGTGCCAGCTCACCACCGGGCACATCAGGGAACTATGGCTACACCTTC
D: NA; size: few; V: TRBV2; J: TRBJ2-3; CDR3: CASSYSDSADTQYF; DNA: TGTGCCAGCAGTTATTCTGACAGCGCAGATACGCAGTATTTT
D: TRBD1; size: many; V: TRBV10-3; J: TRBJ1-1; CDR3: CAISQGQGGENTEAFF; DNA: TGTGCCATCAGCCAGGGACAGGGGGGTGAGAACACTGAAGCTTTCTTT
D: NA; size: many; V: TRBV4-3; J: TRBJ2-2; CDR3: CASSQEMTRGHGGFTGELFF; DNA: TGCGCCAGCAGCCAAGAGATGACCAGGGGCCACGGGGGCTTCACCGGGGAGCTGTTTTTT
D: NA; size: many; V: TRBV6-2/TRBV6-3; J: TRBJ2-2; CDR3: CASSPRGELFF; DNA: TGTGCCAGCAGTCCTCGTGGGGAGCTGTTTTTT
D: NA; size: few; V: TRBV6-5; J: TRBJ1-1; CDR3: CASSYSIGGGNTEAFF; DNA: TGTGCCAGCAGTTACTCGATCGGGGGCGGGAACACTGAAGCTTTCTTT
D: NA; size: many; V: TRBV29-1; J: TRBJ2-7; CDR3: CSVKDGDYEQYF; DNA: TGCAGCGTGAAGGACGGAGACTACGAGCAGTACTTC
D: NA; size: many; V: TRBV4-3; J: TRBJ2-6; CDR3: CASSQDYSGAGANVLTF; DNA: TGCGCCAGCAGCCAAGATTATTCGGGTGCTGGGGCCAACGTCCTGACTTTC
D: TRBD2; size: many; V: TRBV13; J: TRBJ2-2; CDR3: CASSLASGPTGELFF; DNA: TGTGCCAGCAGCTTAGCTAGCGGGCCGACCGGGGAGCTGTTTTTT
D: TRBD1; size: NA; V: TRBV6-5; J: TRBJ1-2; CDR3: CASTPKTGGVIGYGYTF; DNA: TGTGCCAGCACCCCAAAAACAGGGGGCGTAATTGGTTATGGCTACACCTTC
D: NA; size: few; V: TRBV4-2; J: TRBJ2-3; CDR3: CASSPAGNPRAAQYF; DNA: TGTGCCAGCAGCCCTGCGGGGAACCCCCGTGCAGCGCAGTATTTT
D: NA; size: NA; V: TRBV12-3/TRBV12-4; J: TRBJ2-1; CDR3: CASSLNRAPEQFF; DNA: TGTGCCAGCAGTTTAAACAGGGCTCCTGAGCAGTTCTTC
D: NA; size: NA; V: TRBV2; J: TRBJ2-3; CDR3: CASIERPGVSTDTQYF; DNA: TGTGCCAGCATAGAGAGGCCGGGAGTTAGCACAGATACGCAGTATTTT
D: TRBD1; size: few; V: TRBV12-3/TRBV12-4; J: TRBJ2-5; CDR3: CASSLRQGAGETQYF; DNA: TGTGCCAGCAGTCTGCGACAGGGGGCAGGGGAGACCCAGTACTTC
D: NA; size: NA; V: TRBV4-2; J: TRBJ1-1; CDR3: CASSQADLSSRQVGNIDTEAFF; DNA: TGTGCCAGCAGCCAAGCAGATTTGTCGTCCCGGCAGGTCGGGAATATAGACACTGAAGCTTTCTTT
D: NA; size: few; V: TRBV6-5; J: TRBJ2-1; CDR3: CASSRGFTDEQFF; DNA: TGTGCCAGCAGTAGGGGTTTTACAGATGAGCAGTTCTTC
D: NA; size: few; V: TRBV12-3/TRBV12-4; J: TRBJ1-1; CDR3: CASSLGARLLNTEAFF; DNA: TGTGCCAGCAGTTTAGGAGCCCGTCTCTTAAACACTGAAGCTTTCTTT
D: NA; size: few; V: TRBV6-5; J: TRBJ1-1; CDR3: CASSYSVSDTEAFF; DNA: TGTGCCAGCAGTTACTCGGTGTCCGACACTGAAGCTTTCTTT
D: NA; size: few; V: TRBV5-1; J: TRBJ1-3; CDR3: CASSPGQSGNTIYF; DNA: TGCGCCAGCAGCCCTGGACAGTCTGGAAACACCATATATTTT
D: TRBD1; size: few; V: TRBV29-1; J: TRBJ2-5; CDR3: CSGTGLTKETQYF; DNA: TGCAGCGGGACAGGGTTGACGAAAGAGACCCAGTACTTC
D: NA; size: few; V: TRBV6-2/TRBV6-3; J: TRBJ1-1; CDR3: CASSYLYKNTEAFF; DNA: TGTGCCAGCAGTTACCTTTACAAGAACACTGAAGCTTTCTTT
D: NA; size: NA; V: TRBV5-4; J: TRBJ1-1; CDR3: CASSLDANSWTEAFF; DNA: TGTGCCAGCAGCTTGGATGCAAATTCGTGGACTGAAGCTTTCTTT
D: NA; size: NA; V: TRBV7-9; J: TRBJ1-4; CDR3: CASSSTLGGGSEKLFF; DNA: TGTGCCAGCAGCTCAACCCTTGGGGGGGGAAGTGAAAAACTGTTTTTT
D: NA; size: many; V: TRBV27; J: TRBJ2-6; CDR3: CASSLRRASGANVLTF; DNA: TGTGCCAGCAGTTTACGGAGGGCTTCTGGGGCCAACGTCCTGACTTTC
D: TRBD1; size: few; V: TRBV7-2; J: TRBJ1-4; CDR3: CASSVGQGVDEKLFF; DNA: TGTGCCAGCAGCGTAGGCCAGGGGGTAGATGAAAAACTGTTTTTT
D: NA; size: few; V: TRBV28; J: TRBJ2-7; CDR3: CASSLGSFSSYEQYF; DNA: TGTGCCAGCAGTTTAGGAAGTTTTAGCTCCTACGAGCAGTACTTC
D: NA; size: few; V: TRBV7-9; J: TRBJ1-3; CDR3: CASSSIRDYSGNTIYF; DNA: TGTGCCAGCAGCTCAATCCGGGACTACTCTGGAAACACCATATATTTT
D: NA; size: few; V: TRBV6-5; J: TRBJ2-3; CDR3: CASSYRDSQDTQYF; DNA: TGTGCCAGCAGCTACCGGGACTCCCAAGATACGCAGTATTTT
D: NA; size: many; V: TRBV6-1; J: TRBJ1-1; CDR3: CASSGRLPRAEAFF; DNA: TGTGCCAGCAGTGGGAGGCTCCCGCGTGCTGAAGCTTTCTTT
D: NA; size: NA; V: TRBV6-1; J: TRBJ1-2; CDR3: CASSETGLYGYTF; DNA: TGTGCCAGCAGTGAAACTGGACTCTATGGCTACACCTTC
D: TRBD2; size: many; V: TRBV20-1; J: TRBJ2-3; CDR3: CSAPPSGGSHTQYF; DNA: TGCAGTGCTCCGCCTAGCGGGGGGTCACATACGCAGTATTTT